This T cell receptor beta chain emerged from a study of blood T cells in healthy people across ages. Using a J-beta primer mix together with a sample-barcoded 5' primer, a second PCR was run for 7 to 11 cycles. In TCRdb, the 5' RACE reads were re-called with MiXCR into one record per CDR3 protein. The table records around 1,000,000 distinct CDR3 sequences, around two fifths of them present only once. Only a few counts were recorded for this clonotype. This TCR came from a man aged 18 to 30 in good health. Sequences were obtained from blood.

The CDR3 spells CSARLSAEAFF. In DNA form, the CDR3 reads TGCAGTGCCCGATTAAGTGCTGAAGCTTTCTTT. The V call is TRBV20-1, the J call TRBJ1-1; D not resolved. From germline, CDR1 is DFQATT and CDR2 SNEGSKA (reference sequence). V lost 6 bases, J lost 6 bases, and 11 bases lay in between. The CDR3 consists of 11 residues.